Below are 4 T cell receptor beta chains sequenced from a single sample in a study of blood T cell repertoires in COVID-19. The method was immunoSEQ multiplex PCR; TCRdb's version includes in-frame clones alone and lacks a portion of them. The sample carries approximately 110,000 clones, just over 70% recorded once. Sequencing input: peripheral blood. The receptors stem from a human donor with acute or convalescent COVID-19. The donor label of this sample is uncertain.

This rearrangement joins TRBV11-2 to TRBJ1-4; D gene uncertain. V dropped 2 bases and J dropped 8 bases, with 9 bases sitting between them. The CDR3 runs 13 residues. CDR1 is SGHAT, CDR2 FQNNGV, per germline. CDR3 DNA sequence: TGTGCCAGCAGCTTATTTGGGCGAGAAAAACTGTTTTTT. This encodes CASSLFGREKLFF.

J is TRBJ2-5 and V is TRBV5-4, with D possibly matching TRBD1 (6 bases). This CDR3 is built from 15 residues. Trimming removed 4 bases from V and 2 bases from J, with 15 bases in between. Germline-derived CDR1 and CDR2 are SGHNT and YYREEE (reference sequence). DNA for the CDR3: TGTGCCAGCAGCATCCGGACAGCGAGGCAAGAGACCCAGTACTTC. It specifies CASSIRTARQETQYF.

The J gene is TRBJ2-1, the V gene TRBV30; perhaps TRBD2 as D (5 bases). CDR1 GTSNPN and CDR2 SVGIG come from the germline V gene (reference sequence). The CDR3 runs to 13 residues. V was shortened by 2 bases and J by 7 bases, with 12 bases between the two germline ends. CDR3 nucleotides: TGTGCCTGGAGTCTCGAGGGTAGGAATGAGCAGTTCTTC. Translation: CAWSLEGRNEQFF.

This sequence joins TRBV19 and TRBJ2-5; 9 bases map to TRBD1. The CDR3 spans 14 residues. The J segment lost 5 bases and the V segment lost 3 bases, leaving 4 bases of the junction unmatched. The germline V gene has CDR1 LNHDA and CDR2 SQIVND (reference sequence). CDR3 in DNA: TGTGCCAGTAGTATGGACAGGGGTCGGGAGACCCAGTACTTC. As protein: CASSMDRGRETQYF.